Presented here are 26 T cell receptor beta chains from one specimen sequenced in a study of response to subunit inactivated influenza vaccine. TCRdb called the RT-PCR reads again in MiXCR, with one record for every CDR3 protein. The table has about 780,000 distinct CDR3 sequences, under 20% seen once; the top ten hold roughly 10%. This sample comprised PBMCs from blood, obtained about 5 days after vaccination. The receptors shown here come from a man aged 45-65 years who received an inactivated influenza vaccine.

About this clonotype: An end of the junction differs from the germline gene, which may be a read error. The genes are TRBV4-2 and TRBJ2-1; D is perhaps TRBD2 (5 bases). Germline lookup yields CDR1 LGHNA and CDR2 YNFKEQ. This CDR3 is built from 15 residues. The CDR3 reads CASSQEYEGLNEQFF. DNA for the CDR3: TGTGCCAGCAGTCAAGAGTACGAGGGTCTTAATGAGCAGTTCTTC.

In its sample, this clonotype was seen many times. The chain couples TRBV5-1 to TRBJ1-1; D is uncertain. Germline V lookup: CDR1 SGHRS, CDR2 YFSETQ. The CDR3 contains 12 residues. V was trimmed by 1 base and J by 2 bases, leaving 3 bases between them. The CDR3 protein is CASSLTNTEAFF. The CDR3 DNA sequence: TGCGCCAGCAGCTTGACTAACACTGAAGCTTTCTTT.

This clonotype has just a few counts. The V gene is TRBV5-1, the J gene TRBJ1-6; D is uncertain. This CDR3 is built from 12 residues. The germline V and J ends were trimmed by 0 bases and 14 bases, with 9 bases remaining between them. The germline V gene encodes CDR1 SGHRS and CDR2 YFSETQ. The CDR3 coding sequence is TGCGCCAGCAGCTTGGAGGATCAGACCCTCCACTTT. Its protein product is CASSLEDQTLHF. The full variable domain, completed using reference TRBV5-1 and TRBJ1-6, is KAGVTQTPRYLIKTRGQQVTLSCSPISGHRSVSWYQQTPGQGLQFLFEYFSETQRNKGNFPGRFSGRQFSNSRSEMNVSTLELGDSALYLCASSLEDQTLHFGNGTRLTVT.

This chain connects TRBV6-1 to TRBJ2-2; TRBD1 aligns across 7 bases. The CDR3 runs to 15 residues. Germline lookup yields CDR1 MNHNS and CDR2 SASEGT. J gave up 3 bases and V 5 bases, and 6 bases lay outside the gene matches. The CDR3 nucleotides are TGTGCCAGCAGTAGCGAACAGGGGTACACCGGGGAGCTGTTTTTT. Residues: CASSSEQGYTGELFF.

This chain joins TRBV6-1 and TRBJ2-2, with D perhaps matching TRBD2 (7 bases). Trimming cost V 5 bases and J 4 bases, with 17 bases left between them. The CDR3 runs to 16 residues. Germline-derived CDR1 and CDR2 are MNHNS and SASEGT. Written as DNA, the CDR3 is TGTGCCAGCAGTCACGCGGGGGCGTCGATCACCGGGGAGCTGTTTTTT. This sequence encodes CASSHAGASITGELFF.

V is TRBV5-1 and J is TRBJ1-6, with D possibly matching TRBD1 (6 bases). This CDR3 contains 16 residues. CDR1 and CDR2 (germline): SGHRS, YFSETQ. Trimming took 1 base from V and 4 from J, leaving 12 bases between them. Here the CDR3 DNA reads TGCGCCAGCAGCTTGATTTGGGGACATTATAATTCACCCCTCCACTTT. Translation: CASSLIWGHYNSPLHF.

The chain combines TRBV20-1 with TRBJ2-7; D is undetermined. The germline V and J ends were trimmed by 3 bases and 7 bases, with 16 bases remaining between them. The germline V gene has CDR1 DFQATT and CDR2 SNEGSKA (reference sequence). CDR3 length equals 13 residues. DNA of the CDR3: TGCAGTGCTAGGATACTTGCCTCGAGGGAGCAGTACTTC. Amino acid sequence: CSARILASREQYF.

This clonotype was seen a few times. The chain has TRBV20-1 and TRBJ2-3; TRBD2 might be the D (6 bases). The CDR3 extends over 14 amino acids. Germline CDR1 and CDR2: DFQATT and SNEGSKA (reference sequence). V shed 3 bases and J shed 2 bases, with 12 bases lying between them. This CDR3 is CSASGRRDTDTQYF. CDR3 in DNA: TGCAGTGCTAGTGGGAGGCGGGACACAGATACGCAGTATTTT.

This clonotype was counted between two and nine times. V gene TRBV15 combines with J gene TRBJ2-3; TRBD1 might be the D (6 bases). Germline V lookup: CDR1 LNHNV, CDR2 YYDKDF (reference sequence). Trimming removed 0 bases at V and 4 bases at J, with 14 bases between. The CDR3 extends over 16 amino acids. The CDR3, as DNA: TGTGCCACCAGCAGAGATGGGGGCAGGGCCCCAGATACGCAGTATTTT. Residues: CATSRDGGRAPDTQYF.

The J gene is TRBJ2-3, the V gene TRBV6-5, with a tentative D call TRBD2 (6 bases). Germline CDR1 MNHEY, CDR2 SVGAGI. The CDR3 runs to 14 residues. The V end was cut by 2 bases, the J end by 2 bases, with 8 bases between. Written as DNA, the CDR3 is TGTGCCAGCAGTTACGGCGGGATCACAGATACGCAGTATTTT. Translation gives CASSYGGITDTQYF.

This clonotype showed up just once. This rearrangement joins TRBV20-1 to TRBJ2-3, with 7 bases lining up with TRBD1. Germline CDR1 is DFQATT and CDR2 is SNEGSKA (reference sequence). V lost 0 bases, J lost 4 bases, and 4 bases stayed unmatched. The CDR3 is made up of 14 amino acids. The CDR3 here is CSARDFGTADTQYF. CDR3 sequence (DNA): TGCAGTGCTAGAGATTTCGGGACAGCAGATACGCAGTATTTT.

This clonotype showed up just a few times. V usage is TRBV2 and J usage is TRBJ1-4, with 11 bases fitting TRBD1. V dropped 6 bases and J dropped 6; count of bases not matched to a gene: 3. Germline CDR1 is SNHLY and CDR2 is FYNNEI. The CDR3 spans 14 residues. As DNA, the CDR3 is TGTGCCAGCAGGCGGACAGGGGGCGATGAAAAACTGTTTTTT. Amino acid sequence: CASRRTGGDEKLFF.

This chain links TRBV7-9 with TRBJ2-6; D remains ambiguous. Germline loops: CDR1 SEHNR, CDR2 FQNEAQ (reference sequence). This CDR3 region has 17 residues. Trimming pared 2 bases from V and 0 bases from J, leaving 11 bases between. CDR3 DNA sequence: TGTGCCAGCAGCTTAACGGCCAGCTACTCTGGGGCCAACGTCCTGACTTTC. It is translated as CASSLTASYSGANVLTF. The complete variable domain, with remaining parts taken from reference TRBV7-9 and TRBJ2-6, reads DTGVSQNPRHKITKRGQNVTFRCDPISEHNRLYWYRQTLGQGPEFLTYFQNEAQLEKSRLLSDRFSAERPKGSFSTLEIQRTEQGDSAMYLCASSLTASYSGANVLTFGAGSRLTVL.

This rearrangement joins TRBV7-2 to TRBJ2-3; 11 bases are a match to TRBD2. This CDR3 is built from 16 residues. Germline trimming cut 5 bases from V and 3 bases from J; bases unmatched to any gene: 7. Germline V gene data show CDR1 as SGHTA and CDR2 as FQGNSA. The CDR3 DNA sequence: TGTGCCAGCAGCCCTAGCGGGGGGACTCGAACAGATACGCAGTATTTT. This codes for CASSPSGGTRTDTQYF.

The V call is TRBV7-8, the J call TRBJ2-7, with TRBD2 matching over 7 bases. The CDR3 has 17 amino acids. Germline V gene sequence: CDR1 SGHVS, CDR2 FQNEAQ. V was pared by 2 bases and J by 2 bases, with 12 bases of the junction left unmatched. In nucleotides, the CDR3 is TGTGCCAGCAGCTTATGGGTGAGGGCGGGGGTTACCTACGAGCAGTACTTC. It translates to CASSLWVRAGVTYEQYF.

Only a few counts were recorded for this clonotype. The chain links TRBV5-1 to TRBJ1-4, with 7 bases that match TRBD1. The CDR3 length is 16 residues. Germline V gene sequence: CDR1 SGHRS, CDR2 YFSETQ. V gave up 4 bases and J gave up 0 bases; unmatched junction bases: 6. CDR3 protein: CASSQGQTATNEKLFF. The CDR3 nucleotides are TGCGCCAGCAGCCAGGGACAGACTGCAACTAATGAAAAACTGTTTTTT.

The CDR3: CSAPSRGGNNSPLHF. Written as DNA, the CDR3 is TGCAGTGCGCCTTCACGGGGGGGTAATAATTCACCCCTCCACTTT. The chain recombines TRBV20-1 with TRBJ1-6, with D possibly being TRBD1 (5 bases). The CDR3 extends over 15 amino acids. The V gene's germline CDR1 is DFQATT and CDR2 SNEGSKA (reference sequence). V lost 6 bases, J lost 5 bases, and 17 bases lay in between.

The chain combines TRBV12-3 or TRBV12-4 with TRBJ1-3; D is uncertain. The CDR3 length is 14 residues. V was cut by 6 bases and J by 2 bases, with 11 bases left in between. The chain's CDR3 is CASRGRSPGNTIYF. In DNA, the CDR3 is TGTGCCAGCAGGGGAAGAAGCCCTGGAAACACCATATATTTT.

The chain combines TRBV6-5 with TRBJ2-2, with D possibly matching TRBD1 (5 bases). The CDR3 is 15 residues long. Per the germline V gene, CDR1 is MNHEY and CDR2 is SVGAGI. Trimming shortened V by 0 bases and J by 6 bases, and 11 bases separated the two germline ends. The CDR3 spells CASSYSRTSPGELFF. The CDR3, as DNA: TGTGCCAGCAGTTACTCCAGGACATCTCCCGGGGAGCTGTTTTTT.

In this sample, this clonotype turned up many times. The CDR3 loop is CASSQPRIINEQFF. CDR3 DNA: TGCGCCAGCAGCCAACCCAGGATAATCAATGAGCAGTTCTTC. The rearrangement links TRBV4-3 to TRBJ2-1; D not resolved. There are 14 residues in the CDR3. The V end lost 2 bases, the J end lost 6 bases, and 11 bases lay between the germline ends. Germline V gene sequence: CDR1 LGHNA, CDR2 YSLEER.

The chain carries TRBV14 and TRBJ1-2; no firm D call. Trimming removed 0 bases at V and 4 bases at J, with 6 bases between. This CDR3 is built from 13 residues. Germline CDR1 is SGHDN and CDR2 is FVKESK. As DNA, the CDR3 is TGTGCCAGCAGCCAAGATGCGAGCTATGGCTACACCTTC. Residues: CASSQDASYGYTF. The whole variable domain, remainder taken from reference TRBV14 and TRBJ1-2, is EAGVTQFPSHSVIEKGQTVTLRCDPISGHDNLYWYRRVMGKEIKFLLHFVKESKQDESGMPNNRFLAERTGGTYSTLKVQPAELEDSGVYFCASSQDASYGYTFGSGTRLTVV.

CDR3 region: CSLTSGRQYF. The CDR3 DNA is TGCAGCCTGACTAGCGGGAGGCAGTATTTT. The chain uses TRBV20-1 and TRBJ2-3; 12 bases are a match to TRBD2. The length of the CDR3 is 10 residues. Germline lookup yields CDR1 DFQATT and CDR2 SNEGSKA (reference sequence).

This clonotype appeared many times. The J gene is TRBJ2-1, the V gene TRBV12-3 or TRBV12-4; perhaps TRBD2 as D (6 bases). V lost 10 bases, J lost 3 bases, and 16 bases lay in between. The CDR3 has 14 residues. This CDR3 reads CAIGGAEIYNEQFF. As DNA, the CDR3 is TGTGCCATCGGGGGAGCGGAGATCTACAATGAGCAGTTCTTC.

J is TRBJ2-7 and V is TRBV18, with D tentatively TRBD1 or TRBD2 (7 bases each). CDR3 length equals 16 residues. V shed 2 bases and J shed 0 bases, with 14 bases lying between them. Germline-derived CDR1 and CDR2 are KGHSH and LQKENI. The CDR3 nucleotides are TGTGCCAGCTCACCAACAGGGAGGGACAGCTCCTACGAGCAGTACTTC. As protein: CASSPTGRDSSYEQYF. The full variable domain, completed using reference TRBV18 and TRBJ2-7, is NAGVMQNPRHLVRRRGQEARLRCSPMKGHSHVYWYRQLPEEGLKFMVYLQKENIIDESGMPKERFSAEFPKEGPSILRIQQVVRGDSAAYFCASSPTGRDSSYEQYFGPGTRLTVT.

This clonotype has a handful of counts. The chain joins TRBV7-2 to TRBJ2-1; D is uncertain. CDR1 is SGHTA and CDR2 is FQGNSA in the germline V gene. The CDR3 is 12 residues long. Trimming shortened V by 6 bases and J by 9 bases, and 12 bases separated the two germline ends. CDR3 nucleotides: TGTGCCAGCAGTCGCCCCTCCTTTGAGCAGTTCTTC. Protein product: CASSRPSFEQFF.

The rearrangement uses TRBV6-4 and TRBJ2-3; no reliable D call. V was clipped by 5 bases and J by 6 bases, with 12 bases between them. Germline V gene lookup returns CDR1 MRHNA and CDR2 SNTAGT. CDR3 length equals 13 residues. CDR3 sequence (DNA): TGTGCCAGCAGTTCTCAGCTAGGGGATACGCAGTATTTT. The encoded protein is CASSSQLGDTQYF.